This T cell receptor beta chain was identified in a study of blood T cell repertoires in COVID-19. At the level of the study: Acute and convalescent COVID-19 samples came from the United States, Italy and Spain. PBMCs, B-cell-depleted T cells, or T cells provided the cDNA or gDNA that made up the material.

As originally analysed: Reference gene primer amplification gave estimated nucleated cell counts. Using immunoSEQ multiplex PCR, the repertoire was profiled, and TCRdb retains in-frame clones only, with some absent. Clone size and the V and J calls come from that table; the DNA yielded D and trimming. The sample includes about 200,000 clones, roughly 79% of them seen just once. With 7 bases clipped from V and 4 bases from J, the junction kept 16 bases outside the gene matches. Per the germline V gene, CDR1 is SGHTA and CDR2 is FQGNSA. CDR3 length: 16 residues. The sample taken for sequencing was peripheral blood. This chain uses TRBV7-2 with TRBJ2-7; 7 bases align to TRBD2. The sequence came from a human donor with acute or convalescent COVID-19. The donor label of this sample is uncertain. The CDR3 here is CASKTIGAGESYEQYF. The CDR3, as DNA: TGTGCCAGCAAGACTATTGGGGCGGGAGAGTCTTACGAGCAGTACTTC.